This TCR beta chain was documented in a study of T-cell memory formation after mild COVID-19. Study context: Each donor largely had its own TCR clusters.

In TCRdb, the 5' RACE reads were re-called with MiXCR into one record per CDR3 protein. The sample records 190,000 or so distinct CDR3 sequences, over 20% being singletons. Germline V lookup: CDR1 MGHRA, CDR2 YSYEKL. The CDR3 is made up of 15 amino acids. V gave up 0 bases and J gave up 8 bases; unmatched junction bases: 9. The gene calls are TRBV4-1 and TRBJ1-2; 7 bases are a match to TRBD1. The TCR comes from an adult woman who had mild COVID-19 (a few samples of this study predate the infection). Cell type and time point are not known. The sample consisted of PBMCs or a T cell subset sorted from them (not recorded which). The CDR3 bases are TGCGCCAGCAGCCAAGATCCACAGGGGACATTAGGCTACACCTTC. This translates into CASSQDPQGTLGYTF.